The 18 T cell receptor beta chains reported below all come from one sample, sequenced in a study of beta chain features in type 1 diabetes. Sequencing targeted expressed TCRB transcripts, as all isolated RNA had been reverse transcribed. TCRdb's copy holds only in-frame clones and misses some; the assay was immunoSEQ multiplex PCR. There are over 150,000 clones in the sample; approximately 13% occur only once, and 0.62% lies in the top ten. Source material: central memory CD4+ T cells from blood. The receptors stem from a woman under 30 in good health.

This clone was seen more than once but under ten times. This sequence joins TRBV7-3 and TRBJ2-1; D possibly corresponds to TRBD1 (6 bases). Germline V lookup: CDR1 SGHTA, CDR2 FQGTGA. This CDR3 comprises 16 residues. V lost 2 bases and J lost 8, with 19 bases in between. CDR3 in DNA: TGTGCCAGCAGCTTATATAAAATGGGGGCCGGGGATGAGCAGTTCTTC. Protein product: CASSLYKMGAGDEQFF. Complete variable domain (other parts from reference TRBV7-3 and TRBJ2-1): GAGVSQTPSNKVTEKGKYVELRCDPISGHTALYWYRQSLGQGPEFLIYFQGTGAADDSGLPNDRFFAVRPEGSVSTLKIQRTERGDSAVYLCASSLYKMGAGDEQFFGPGTRLTVL.

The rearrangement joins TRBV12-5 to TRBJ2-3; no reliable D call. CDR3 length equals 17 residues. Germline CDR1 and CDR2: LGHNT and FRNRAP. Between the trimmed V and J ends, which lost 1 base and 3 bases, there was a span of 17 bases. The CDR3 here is CASGLALNSLVTDTQYF. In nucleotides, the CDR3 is TGTGCTAGTGGTTTGGCCCTCAACTCCTTGGTGACAGATACGCAGTATTTT.

The CDR3 nucleotides are TGCAGCGTTGCGGGGAGCAGCAATCAGCCCCAGCATTTT. Its protein is CSVAGSSNQPQHF. The chain couples TRBV29-1 to TRBJ1-5; no definite D call. This CDR3 is 13 amino acids long. V was trimmed by 4 bases and J by 1 base, leaving 8 bases between them. CDR1 is SQVTM, CDR2 ANQGSEA, per germline.

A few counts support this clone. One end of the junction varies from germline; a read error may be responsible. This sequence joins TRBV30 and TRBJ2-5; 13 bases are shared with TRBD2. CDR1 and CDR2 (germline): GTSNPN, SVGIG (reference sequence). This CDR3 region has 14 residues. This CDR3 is CAGRLAGGAQTQYF. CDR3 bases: TGTGCCGGGAGACTAGCGGGAGGTGCGCAGACCCAGTACTTC.

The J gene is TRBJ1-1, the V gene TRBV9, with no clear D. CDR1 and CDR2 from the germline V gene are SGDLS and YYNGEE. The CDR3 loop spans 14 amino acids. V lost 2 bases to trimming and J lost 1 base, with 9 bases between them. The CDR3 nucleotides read TGTGCCAGCAGCGTTTCGGACTGGAACACTGAAGCTTTCTTT. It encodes CASSVSDWNTEAFF.

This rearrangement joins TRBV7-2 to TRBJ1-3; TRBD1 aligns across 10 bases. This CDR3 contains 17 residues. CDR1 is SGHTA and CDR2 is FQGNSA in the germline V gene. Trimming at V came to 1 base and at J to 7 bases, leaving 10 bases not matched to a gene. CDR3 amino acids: CASSLGQGASTGNTIYF. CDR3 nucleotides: TGTGCCAGCAGCTTAGGACAGGGGGCATCAACGGGGAACACCATATATTTT.

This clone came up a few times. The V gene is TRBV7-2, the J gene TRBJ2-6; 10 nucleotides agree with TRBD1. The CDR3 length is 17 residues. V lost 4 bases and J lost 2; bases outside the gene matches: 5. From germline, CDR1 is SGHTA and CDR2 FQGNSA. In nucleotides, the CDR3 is TGTGCCAGCAGCTCGGGACAGGGGACAACTGGGGCCAACGTCCTGACTTTC. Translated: CASSSGQGTTGANVLTF.

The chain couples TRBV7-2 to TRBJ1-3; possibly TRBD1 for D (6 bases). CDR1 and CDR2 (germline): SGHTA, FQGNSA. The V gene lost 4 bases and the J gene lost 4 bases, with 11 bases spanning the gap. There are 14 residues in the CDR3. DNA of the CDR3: TGTGCCAGCAGCTCCGGGACATCGGGAAACACCATATATTTT. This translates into CASSSGTSGNTIYF.

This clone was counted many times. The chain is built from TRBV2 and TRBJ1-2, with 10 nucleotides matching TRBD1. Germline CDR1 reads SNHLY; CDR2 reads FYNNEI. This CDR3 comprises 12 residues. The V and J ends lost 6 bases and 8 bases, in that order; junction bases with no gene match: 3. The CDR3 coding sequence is TGTGCCAGCAGGACAGGGGGCGGGGGCTACACCTTC. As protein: CASRTGGGGYTF.

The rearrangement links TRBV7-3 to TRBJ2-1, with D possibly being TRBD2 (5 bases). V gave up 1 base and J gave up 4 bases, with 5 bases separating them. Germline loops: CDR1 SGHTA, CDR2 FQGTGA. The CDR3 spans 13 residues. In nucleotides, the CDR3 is TGTGCCAGCAGCTTAATAGCGTACAATGAGCAGTTCTTC. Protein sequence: CASSLIAYNEQFF.

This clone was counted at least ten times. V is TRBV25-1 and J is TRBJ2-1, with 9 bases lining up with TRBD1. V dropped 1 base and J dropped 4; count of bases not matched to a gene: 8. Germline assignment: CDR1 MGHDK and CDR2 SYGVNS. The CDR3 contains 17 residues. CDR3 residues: CASSESIGQGLYNEQFF. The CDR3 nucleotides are TGTGCCAGCAGTGAATCTATAGGACAGGGGCTATACAATGAGCAGTTCTTC.

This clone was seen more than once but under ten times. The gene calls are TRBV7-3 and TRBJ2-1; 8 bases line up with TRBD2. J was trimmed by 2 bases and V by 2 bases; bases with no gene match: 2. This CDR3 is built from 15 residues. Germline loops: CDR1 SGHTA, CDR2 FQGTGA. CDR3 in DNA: TGTGCCAGCAGCTTAGATAGCGGGACCTACAATGAGCAGTTCTTC. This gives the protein CASSLDSGTYNEQFF.

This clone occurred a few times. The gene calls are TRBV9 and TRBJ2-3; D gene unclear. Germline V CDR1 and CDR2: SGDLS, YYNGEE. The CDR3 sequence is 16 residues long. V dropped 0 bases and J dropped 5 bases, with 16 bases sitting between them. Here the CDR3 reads CASSVDPVASLDTQYF. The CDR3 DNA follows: TGTGCCAGCAGCGTAGACCCGGTCGCCTCCTTAGATACGCAGTATTTT.

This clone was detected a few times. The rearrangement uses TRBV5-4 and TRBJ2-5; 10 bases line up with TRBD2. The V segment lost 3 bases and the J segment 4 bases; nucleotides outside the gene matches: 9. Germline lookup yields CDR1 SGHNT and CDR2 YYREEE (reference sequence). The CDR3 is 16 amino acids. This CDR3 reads CASSSRLAGFLETQYF. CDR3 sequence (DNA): TGTGCCAGCAGCTCCCGACTAGCGGGTTTCTTAGAGACCCAGTACTTC.

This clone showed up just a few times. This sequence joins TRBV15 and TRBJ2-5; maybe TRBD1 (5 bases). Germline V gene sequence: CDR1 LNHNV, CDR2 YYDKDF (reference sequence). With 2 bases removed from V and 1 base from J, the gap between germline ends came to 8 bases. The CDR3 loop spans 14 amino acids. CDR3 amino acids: CATSRPGLQETQYF. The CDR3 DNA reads TGTGCCACCAGCAGACCAGGGCTCCAAGAGACCCAGTACTTC.

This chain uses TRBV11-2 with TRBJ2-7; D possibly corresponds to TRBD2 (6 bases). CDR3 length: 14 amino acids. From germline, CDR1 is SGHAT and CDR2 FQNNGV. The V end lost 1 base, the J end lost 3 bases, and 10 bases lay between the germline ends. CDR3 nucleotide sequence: TGTGCCAGCAGCTTAGTGGTCGGGGGCTACGAGCAGTACTTC. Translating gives CASSLVVGGYEQYF.

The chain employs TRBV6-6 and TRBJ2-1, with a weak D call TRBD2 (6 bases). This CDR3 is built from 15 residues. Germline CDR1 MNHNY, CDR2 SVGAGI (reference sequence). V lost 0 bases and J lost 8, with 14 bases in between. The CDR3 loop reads CASSYSGGIAHEQFF. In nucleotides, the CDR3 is TGTGCCAGCAGTTACTCGGGGGGAATTGCCCATGAGCAGTTCTTC.

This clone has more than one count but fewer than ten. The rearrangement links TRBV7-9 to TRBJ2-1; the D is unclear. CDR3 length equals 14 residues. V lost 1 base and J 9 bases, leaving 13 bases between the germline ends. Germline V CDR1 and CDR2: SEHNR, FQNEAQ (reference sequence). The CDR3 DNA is TGTGCCAGCAGCTTAGAGGCGGCAAGAGGTGAGCAGTTCTTC. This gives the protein CASSLEAARGEQFF.